This TCR beta chain was sequenced during a study of T cells in Graves' hyperthyroidism and ophthalmopathy. General study findings and limits: Stable hyperthyroidism was told apart from ophthalmopathy by a model built on 13 V-J features. Clonotypes that were expanded in thyroid above 0.001 mostly appeared in blood too.

In the case of this clonotype: Its target is unknown.

Template material for amplifying TCR beta CDR3 regions consisted of RNA transcripts. Initially, a first-round RT-PCR of the TCR CDR3 employed the HTBI primer set. Each CDR3 protein gets one entry after TCRdb re-called the multiplex PCR reads with MiXCR. The top ten clones hold around a sixth of a sample with around 520,000 distinct CDR3 sequences, approximately 14% of them seen once. Stable disease denoted Graves' hyperthyroidism without ophthalmopathy progression within 18 months. The study left out patients who had uncontrolled infection, other autoimmune disease, pregnancy or lactation. The source is a woman between 18 and 29 years old with Graves' hyperthyroidism. The material sequenced was blood.

The CDR3, as DNA: TGTGCCAGCAGTTTATCATGGGGACGGGCTATTGAAAAACTGTTTTTT. Amino acids: CASSLSWGRAIEKLFF. The rearrangement links TRBV27 to TRBJ1-4; TRBD1 is a possible D gene (5 bases). This CDR3 is 16 amino acids long. CDR1 MNHEY and CDR2 SMNVEV come from the germline V gene (reference sequence). The V and J ends lost 0 bases and 7 bases respectively, with 15 bases between them.